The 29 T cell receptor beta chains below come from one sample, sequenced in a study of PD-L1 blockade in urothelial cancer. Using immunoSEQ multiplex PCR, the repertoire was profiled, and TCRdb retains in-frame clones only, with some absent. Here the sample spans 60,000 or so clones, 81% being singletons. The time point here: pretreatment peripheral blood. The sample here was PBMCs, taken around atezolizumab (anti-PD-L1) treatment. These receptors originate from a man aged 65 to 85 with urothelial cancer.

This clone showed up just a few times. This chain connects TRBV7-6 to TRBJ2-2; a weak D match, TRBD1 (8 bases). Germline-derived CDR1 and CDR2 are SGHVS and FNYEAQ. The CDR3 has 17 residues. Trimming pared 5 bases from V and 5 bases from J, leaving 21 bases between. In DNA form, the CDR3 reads TGTGCCAGCAGCCCGACCGGACAGGGAGGGGGAACCGGGGAGCTGTTTTTT. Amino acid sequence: CASSPTGQGGGTGELFF.

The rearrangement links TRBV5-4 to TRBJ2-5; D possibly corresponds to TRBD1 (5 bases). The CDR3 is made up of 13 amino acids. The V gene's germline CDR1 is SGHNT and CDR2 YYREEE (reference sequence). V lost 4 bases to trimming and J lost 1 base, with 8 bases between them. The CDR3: CASSRQFQETQYF. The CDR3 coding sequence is TGTGCCAGCAGCCGACAGTTCCAAGAGACCCAGTACTTC.

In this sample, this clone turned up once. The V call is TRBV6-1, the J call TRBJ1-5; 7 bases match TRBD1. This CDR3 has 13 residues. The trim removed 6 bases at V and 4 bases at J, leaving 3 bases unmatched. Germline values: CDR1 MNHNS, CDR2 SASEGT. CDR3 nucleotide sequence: TGTGCCAGCAGCGCGACAGGGAATCAGCCCCAGCATTTT. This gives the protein CASSATGNQPQHF.

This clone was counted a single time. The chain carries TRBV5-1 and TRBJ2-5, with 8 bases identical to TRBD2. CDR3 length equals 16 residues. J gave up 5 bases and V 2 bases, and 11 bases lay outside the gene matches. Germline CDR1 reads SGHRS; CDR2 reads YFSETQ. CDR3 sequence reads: CASSFLSGGPRETQYF. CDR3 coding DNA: TGCGCCAGCAGCTTCCTGTCGGGAGGGCCGAGGGAGACCCAGTACTTC.

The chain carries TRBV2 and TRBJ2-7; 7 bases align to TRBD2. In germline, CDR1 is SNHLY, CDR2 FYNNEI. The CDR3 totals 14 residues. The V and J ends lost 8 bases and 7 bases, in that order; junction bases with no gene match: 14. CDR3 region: CASGRGRGTEEQYF. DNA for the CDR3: TGTGCCAGCGGCCGCGGGAGAGGTACGGAAGAGCAGTACTTC. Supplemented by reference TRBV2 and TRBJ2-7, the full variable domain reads EPEVTQTPSHQVTQMGQEVILRCVPISNHLYFYWYRQILGQKVEFLVSFYNNEISEKSEIFDDQFSVERPDGSNFTLKIRSTKLEDSAMYFCASGRGRGTEEQYFGPGTRLTVT.

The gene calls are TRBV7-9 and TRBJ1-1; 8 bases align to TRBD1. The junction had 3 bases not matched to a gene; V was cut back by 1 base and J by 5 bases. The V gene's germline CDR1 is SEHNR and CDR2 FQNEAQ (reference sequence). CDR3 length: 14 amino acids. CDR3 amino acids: CASSLVQGATEAFF. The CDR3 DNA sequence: TGTGCCAGCAGCTTAGTGCAGGGGGCAACTGAAGCTTTCTTT.

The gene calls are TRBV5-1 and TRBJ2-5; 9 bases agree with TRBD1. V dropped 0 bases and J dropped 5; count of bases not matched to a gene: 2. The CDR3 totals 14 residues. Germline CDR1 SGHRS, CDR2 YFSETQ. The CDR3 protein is CASSLDRGLETQYF. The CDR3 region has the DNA TGCGCCAGCAGCTTGGACAGGGGGCTTGAGACCCAGTACTTC. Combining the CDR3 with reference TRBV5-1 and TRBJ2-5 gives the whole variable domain KAGVTQTPRYLIKTRGQQVTLSCSPISGHRSVSWYQQTPGQGLQFLFEYFSETQRNKGNFPGRFSGRQFSNSRSEMNVSTLELGDSALYLCASSLDRGLETQYFGPGTRLLVL.

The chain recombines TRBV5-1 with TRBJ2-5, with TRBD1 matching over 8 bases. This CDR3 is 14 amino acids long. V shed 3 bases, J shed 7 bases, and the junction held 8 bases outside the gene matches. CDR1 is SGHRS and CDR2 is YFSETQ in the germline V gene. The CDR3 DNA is TGCGCCAGCAGCTCGGACAGGGCCCAGGGGACCCAGTACTTC. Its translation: CASSSDRAQGTQYF.

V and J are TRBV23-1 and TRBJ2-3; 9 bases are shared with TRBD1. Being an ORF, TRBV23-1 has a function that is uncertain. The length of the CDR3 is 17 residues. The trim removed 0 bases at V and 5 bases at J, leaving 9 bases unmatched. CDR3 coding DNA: TGCGCCAGCAGTCAATCGGGTTGGGACAGGGCCGGAGATACGCAGTATTTT. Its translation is CASSQSGWDRAGDTQYF.

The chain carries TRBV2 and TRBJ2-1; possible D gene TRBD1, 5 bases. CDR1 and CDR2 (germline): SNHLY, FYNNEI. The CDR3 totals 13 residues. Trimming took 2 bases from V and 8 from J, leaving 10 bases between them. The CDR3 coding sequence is TGTGCCAGCAGTGAATTGACAGTCGATGAGCAGTTCTTC. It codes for CASSELTVDEQFF.

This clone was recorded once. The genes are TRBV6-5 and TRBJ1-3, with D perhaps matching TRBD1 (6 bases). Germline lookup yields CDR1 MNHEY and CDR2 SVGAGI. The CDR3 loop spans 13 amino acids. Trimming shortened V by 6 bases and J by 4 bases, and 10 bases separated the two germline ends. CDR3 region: CASSSGVGNTIYF. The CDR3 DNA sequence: TGTGCCAGCAGCTCAGGGGTAGGAAACACCATATATTTT.

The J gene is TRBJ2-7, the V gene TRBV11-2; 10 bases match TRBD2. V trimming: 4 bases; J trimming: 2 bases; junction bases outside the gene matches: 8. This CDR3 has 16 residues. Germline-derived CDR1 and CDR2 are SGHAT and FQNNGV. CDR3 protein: CASSSGPSGSAYEQYF. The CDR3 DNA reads TGTGCCAGCAGCTCAGGTCCTAGCGGGAGTGCCTACGAGCAGTACTTC.

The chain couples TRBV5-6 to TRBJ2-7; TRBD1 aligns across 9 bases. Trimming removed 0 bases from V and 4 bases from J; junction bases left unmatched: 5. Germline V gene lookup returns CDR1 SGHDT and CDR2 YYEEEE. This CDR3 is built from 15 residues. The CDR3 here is CASSLAGTGTYEQYF. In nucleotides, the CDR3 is TGTGCCAGCAGCTTGGCGGGGACAGGGACATACGAGCAGTACTTC.

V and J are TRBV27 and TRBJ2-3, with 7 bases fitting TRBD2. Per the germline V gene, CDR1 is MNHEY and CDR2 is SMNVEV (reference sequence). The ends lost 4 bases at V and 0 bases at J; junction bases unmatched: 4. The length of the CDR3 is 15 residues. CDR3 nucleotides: TGTGCCAGCAGTTCCGGACTAGTGAGCACAGATACGCAGTATTTT. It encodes CASSSGLVSTDTQYF.

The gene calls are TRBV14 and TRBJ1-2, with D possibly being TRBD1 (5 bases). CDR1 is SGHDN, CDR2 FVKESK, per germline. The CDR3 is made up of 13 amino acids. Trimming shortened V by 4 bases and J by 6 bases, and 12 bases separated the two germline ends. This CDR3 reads CASSPNQGNGYTF. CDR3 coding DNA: TGTGCCAGCAGCCCTAATCAGGGAAATGGCTACACCTTC. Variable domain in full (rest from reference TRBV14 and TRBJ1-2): EAGVTQFPSHSVIEKGQTVTLRCDPISGHDNLYWYRRVMGKEIKFLLHFVKESKQDESGMPNNRFLAERTGGTYSTLKVQPAELEDSGVYFCASSPNQGNGYTFGSGTRLTVV.

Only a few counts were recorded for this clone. This CDR3 reads CASSRDRGRNTEAFF. As DNA, the CDR3 is TGTGCCAGCAGCCGTGACAGGGGGCGAAACACTGAAGCTTTCTTT. This rearrangement joins TRBV2 to TRBJ1-1; 10 bases line up with TRBD1. J was trimmed by 2 bases and V by 6 bases; bases with no gene match: 6. CDR3 length: 15 residues. Germline lookup yields CDR1 SNHLY and CDR2 FYNNEI. Variable domain in full (rest from reference TRBV2 and TRBJ1-1): EPEVTQTPSHQVTQMGQEVILRCVPISNHLYFYWYRQILGQKVEFLVSFYNNEISEKSEIFDDQFSVERPDGSNFTLKIRSTKLEDSAMYFCASSRDRGRNTEAFFGQGTRLTVV.

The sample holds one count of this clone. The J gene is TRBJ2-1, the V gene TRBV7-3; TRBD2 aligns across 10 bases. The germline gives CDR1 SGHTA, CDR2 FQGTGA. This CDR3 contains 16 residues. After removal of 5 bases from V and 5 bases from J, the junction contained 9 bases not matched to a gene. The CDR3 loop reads CASSGPLAGVNNEQFF. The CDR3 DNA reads TGTGCCAGCAGCGGCCCCCTAGCGGGAGTAAACAATGAGCAGTTCTTC. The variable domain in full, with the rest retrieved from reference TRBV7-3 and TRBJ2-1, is GAGVSQTPSNKVTEKGKYVELRCDPISGHTALYWYRQSLGQGPEFLIYFQGTGAADDSGLPNDRFFAVRPEGSVSTLKIQRTERGDSAVYLCASSGPLAGVNNEQFFGPGTRLTVL.

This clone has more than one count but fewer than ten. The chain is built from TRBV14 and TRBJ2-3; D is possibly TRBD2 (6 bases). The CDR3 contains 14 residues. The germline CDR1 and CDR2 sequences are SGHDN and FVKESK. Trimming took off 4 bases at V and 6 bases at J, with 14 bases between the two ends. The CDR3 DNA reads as TGTGCCAGCAGCCGCCGGGACTCCCTGGATACGCAGTATTTT. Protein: CASSRRDSLDTQYF.

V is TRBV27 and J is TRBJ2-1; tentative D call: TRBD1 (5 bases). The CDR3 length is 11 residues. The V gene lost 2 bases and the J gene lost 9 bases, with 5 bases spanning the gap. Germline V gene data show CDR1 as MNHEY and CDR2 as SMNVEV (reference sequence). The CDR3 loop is CASSLRGEQFF. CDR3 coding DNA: TGTGCCAGCAGTTTAAGGGGTGAGCAGTTCTTC.

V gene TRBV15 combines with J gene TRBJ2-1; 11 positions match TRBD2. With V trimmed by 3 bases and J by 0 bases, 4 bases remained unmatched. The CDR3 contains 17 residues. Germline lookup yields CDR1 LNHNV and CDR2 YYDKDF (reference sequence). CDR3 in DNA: TGTGCCACCAGCAGCGACGGGACTAGCGGCTCCTACAATGAGCAGTTCTTC. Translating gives CATSSDGTSGSYNEQFF.

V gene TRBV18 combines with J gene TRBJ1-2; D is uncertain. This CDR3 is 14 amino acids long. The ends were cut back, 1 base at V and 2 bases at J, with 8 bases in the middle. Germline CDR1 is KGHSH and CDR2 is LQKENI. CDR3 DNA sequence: TGTGCCAGCTCACCACGCGAAGCGAACTATGGCTACACCTTC. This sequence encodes CASSPREANYGYTF.

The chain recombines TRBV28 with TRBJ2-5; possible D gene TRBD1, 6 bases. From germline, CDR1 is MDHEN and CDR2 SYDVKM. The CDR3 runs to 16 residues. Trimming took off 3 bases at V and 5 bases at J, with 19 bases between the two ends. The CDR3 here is CASSFLGGRRSETQYF. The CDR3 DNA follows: TGTGCCAGCAGTTTCTTAGGGGGTAGGAGAAGTGAGACCCAGTACTTC.

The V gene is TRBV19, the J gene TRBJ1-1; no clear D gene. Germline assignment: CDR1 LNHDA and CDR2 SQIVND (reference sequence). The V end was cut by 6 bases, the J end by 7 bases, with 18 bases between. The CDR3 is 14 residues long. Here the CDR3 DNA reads TGTGCCAGTAGCCAAAGCCCAACCCCCATTGAAGCTTTCTTT. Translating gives CASSQSPTPIEAFF.

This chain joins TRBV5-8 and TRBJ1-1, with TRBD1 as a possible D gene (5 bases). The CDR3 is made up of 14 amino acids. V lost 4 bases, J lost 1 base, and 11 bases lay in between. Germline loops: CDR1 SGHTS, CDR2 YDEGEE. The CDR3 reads CASSPQERNTEAFF. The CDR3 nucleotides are TGTGCCAGCAGCCCACAGGAAAGGAACACTGAAGCTTTCTTT.

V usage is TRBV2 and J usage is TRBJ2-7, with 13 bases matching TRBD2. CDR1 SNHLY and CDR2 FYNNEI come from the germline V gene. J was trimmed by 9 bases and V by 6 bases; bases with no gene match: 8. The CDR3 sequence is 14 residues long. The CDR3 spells CASRSGTSGIVQYF. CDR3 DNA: TGTGCCAGCAGGTCCGGGACTAGCGGGATTGTGCAGTACTTC. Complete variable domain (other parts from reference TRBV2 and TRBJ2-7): EPEVTQTPSHQVTQMGQEVILRCVPISNHLYFYWYRQILGQKVEFLVSFYNNEISEKSEIFDDQFSVERPDGSNFTLKIRSTKLEDSAMYFCASRSGTSGIVQYFGPGTRLTVT.

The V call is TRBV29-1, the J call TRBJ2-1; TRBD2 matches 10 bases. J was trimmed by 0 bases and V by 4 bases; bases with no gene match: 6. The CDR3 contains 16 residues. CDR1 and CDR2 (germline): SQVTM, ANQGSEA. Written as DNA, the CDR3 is TGCAGCGTTGTCAGATCTAGCGGGAGCTCCTACAATGAGCAGTTCTTC. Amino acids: CSVVRSSGSSYNEQFF.

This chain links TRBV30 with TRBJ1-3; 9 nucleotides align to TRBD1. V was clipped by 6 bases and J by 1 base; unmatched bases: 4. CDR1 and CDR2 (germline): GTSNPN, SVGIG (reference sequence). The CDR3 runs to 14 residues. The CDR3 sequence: CACPGTGSGNTIYF. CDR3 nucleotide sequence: TGTGCCTGTCCCGGGACAGGGTCTGGAAACACCATATATTTT.

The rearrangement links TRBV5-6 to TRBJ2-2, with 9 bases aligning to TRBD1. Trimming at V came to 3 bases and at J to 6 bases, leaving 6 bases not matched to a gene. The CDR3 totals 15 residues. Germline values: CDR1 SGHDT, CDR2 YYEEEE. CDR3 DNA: TGTGCCAGCAGCTCTGGGACAGGGTGGGCCGGGGAGCTGTTTTTT. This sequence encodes CASSSGTGWAGELFF.

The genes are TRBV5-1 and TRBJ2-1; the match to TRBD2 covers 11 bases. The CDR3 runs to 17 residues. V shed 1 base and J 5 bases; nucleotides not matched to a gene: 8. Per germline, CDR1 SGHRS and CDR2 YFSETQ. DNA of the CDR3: TGCGCCAGCAGCTTGCCGGAAAGTAGCGGGAGGGACAATGAGCAGTTCTTC. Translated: CASSLPESSGRDNEQFF.